Shown below are 20 T cell receptor beta chains from a single sample sequenced in a study of T cell responses to AZD1222 COVID-19 vaccine. Sequencing was performed with immunoSEQ multiplex PCR; in TCRdb, only in-frame clones are kept and a portion is missing. The data contain around 80,000 clones, 85% to 95% of them singletons. The specimen was peripheral blood, collected 28 days after the second AZD1222 dose. The receptors originated from an adult who received the AZD1222 COVID-19 vaccine.

The chain is built from TRBV2 and TRBJ1-5; 7 bases agree with TRBD1. With 6 bases clipped from V and 9 bases from J, the junction kept 8 bases outside the gene matches. CDR3 size: 13 residues. The germline CDR1 and CDR2 sequences are SNHLY and FYNNEI. The CDR3 bases are TGTGCCAGCAGGCCCAGGGGGTTAAGGCCCCAGCATTTT. This sequence encodes CASRPRGLRPQHF.

V gene TRBV5-4 combines with J gene TRBJ1-2, with D hard to call. The V and J ends lost 0 bases and 7 bases respectively, with 7 bases between them. The germline V gene has CDR1 SGHNT and CDR2 YYREEE (reference sequence). This CDR3 region has 12 residues. Here the CDR3 reads CASSLDSSGYTF. In DNA form, the CDR3 reads TGTGCCAGCAGCTTGGATTCGAGTGGCTACACCTTC. Complete variable domain (other parts from reference TRBV5-4 and TRBJ1-2): ETGVTQSPTHLIKTRGQQVTLRCSSQSGHNTVSWYQQALGQGPQFIFQYYREEENGRGNFPPRFSGLQFPNYSSELNVNALELDDSALYLCASSLDSSGYTFGSGTRLTVV.

The J gene is TRBJ2-3, the V gene TRBV7-8, with 8 bases aligning to TRBD1. V lost 1 base to trimming and J lost 4 bases; unmatched junction nucleotides: 4. CDR1 is SGHVS and CDR2 is FQNEAQ in the germline V gene. The CDR3 loop spans 15 amino acids. The CDR3 reads CASSLEGQAPDTQYF. The CDR3 DNA follows: TGTGCCAGCAGCTTAGAGGGACAGGCTCCAGATACGCAGTATTTT.

This clone was observed a few times. The chain recombines TRBV5-8 with TRBJ1-1; D unresolved. Per germline, CDR1 SGHTS and CDR2 YDEGEE. V dropped 0 bases and J dropped 3 bases, with 12 bases sitting between them. The CDR3 covers 15 residues. CDR3 bases: TGTGCCAGCAGCTTGGACCTGGGTTTGGACACTGAAGCTTTCTTT. This sequence encodes CASSLDLGLDTEAFF.

V gene TRBV11-1 combines with J gene TRBJ1-2; D is undetermined. CDR3 size: 15 residues. The V and J ends lost 4 bases and 8 bases respectively, with 20 bases between them. The germline gives CDR1 SGHAT, CDR2 FQDESV (reference sequence). CDR3: CASSSDIVKMEGYTF. The DNA of the CDR3 is TGTGCCAGCAGCTCCGATATCGTCAAAATGGAAGGCTACACCTTC.

The chain carries TRBV27 and TRBJ2-3; 8 bases agree with TRBD1. The CDR3 totals 17 residues. With V trimmed by 6 bases and J by 3 bases, 14 bases remained unmatched. The V gene's germline CDR1 is MNHEY and CDR2 SMNVEV (reference sequence). CDR3 in DNA: TGTGCCAGCAGATTGGCCCCTACAGGGGGTCGGACAGATACGCAGTATTTT. This translates into CASRLAPTGGRTDTQYF.

In this sample, this clone turned up a few times. The CDR3 DNA reads as TGTGCCAGCAGTCCCCAGGGTGGTGGGTTCTACGAGCAGTACTTC. As protein: CASSPQGGGFYEQYF. J is TRBJ2-7 and V is TRBV6-5, with D possibly matching TRBD1 (5 bases). From germline, CDR1 is MNHEY and CDR2 SVGAGI. The CDR3 spans 15 residues. Deletions cut 5 bases from V and 3 bases from J, with 17 bases between.

The J gene is TRBJ2-2, the V gene TRBV7-2; 8 bases fit TRBD2. In germline, CDR1 is SGHTA, CDR2 FQGNSA. The CDR3 covers 16 residues. Trimming took 5 bases from V and 7 from J; bases not matched to a gene: 12. The CDR3, as DNA: TGTGCCAGCAGCCCGAGGAGCGGGAGACCCCACGGGGAGCTGTTTTTT. It yields the protein CASSPRSGRPHGELFF.

J is TRBJ2-7 and V is TRBV3-1 (or the pseudogene TRBV3-2); 9 nucleotides agree with TRBD2. This CDR3 spans 15 amino acids. Trimming removed 5 bases from V and 4 bases from J; junction bases left unmatched: 9. Germline CDR1 reads LGHDT; CDR2 reads YNNKEL (reference sequence). The CDR3 DNA reads TGTGCCAGCAGCATCGGAGGGAGCGGGAGGTACGAGCAGTACTTC. Translation gives CASSIGGSGRYEQYF.

The chain joins TRBV11-2 to TRBJ1-2, with D perhaps matching TRBD1 (6 bases). Germline lookup yields CDR1 SGHAT and CDR2 FQNNGV. The CDR3 covers 15 residues. Trimming pared 0 bases from V and 2 bases from J, leaving 10 bases between. The CDR3 sequence: CASSLDGGENYGYTF. The DNA of the CDR3 is TGTGCCAGCAGCTTAGATGGGGGCGAAAACTATGGCTACACCTTC.

The rearrangement links TRBV2 to TRBJ2-2, with 7 bases aligning to TRBD1. CDR3 length: 15 residues. The junction had 3 bases not matched to a gene; V was cut back by 4 bases and J by 1 base. Germline lookup yields CDR1 SNHLY and CDR2 FYNNEI. Here the CDR3 DNA reads TGTGCCAGCAGTGGACGGACAGGGAACACCGGGGAGCTGTTTTTT. As protein: CASSGRTGNTGELFF.

The chain carries TRBV11-2 and TRBJ2-2, with D hard to call. This CDR3 region has 15 residues. Germline-derived CDR1 and CDR2 are SGHAT and FQNNGV. Deletions cut 1 base from V and 9 bases from J, with 15 bases between. Here the CDR3 reads CASSLGIAGPRELFF. DNA for the CDR3: TGTGCCAGCAGCTTAGGAATCGCCGGGCCCCGGGAGCTGTTTTTT.

The chain combines TRBV20-1 with TRBJ1-1; no definite D call. Germline V gene sequence: CDR1 DFQATT, CDR2 SNEGSKA (reference sequence). Deletions cut 3 bases from V and 10 bases from J, with 9 bases between. CDR3 size: 10 residues. The CDR3 loop reads CSASSTGAFF. CDR3 bases: TGCAGTGCTAGTTCGACGGGAGCTTTCTTT.

J is TRBJ1-1 and V is TRBV7-9; no clear D. There are 14 residues in the CDR3. Between the trimmed V and J ends, which lost 3 bases and 7 bases, there was a span of 15 bases. CDR1 is SEHNR and CDR2 is FQNEAQ in the germline V gene (reference sequence). The CDR3 region has the DNA TGTGCCAGCAGCTTCTCATCGGGGTTGGGTGAAGCTTTCTTT. This encodes CASSFSSGLGEAFF.

This clone was found once. The chain couples TRBV5-4 to TRBJ2-7; no clear D. Germline CDR1 SGHNT, CDR2 YYREEE (reference sequence). With 4 bases removed from V and 4 bases from J, the gap between germline ends came to 9 bases. The CDR3 loop spans 12 amino acids. CDR3 sequence reads: CASSLPGYEQYF. The CDR3 region has the DNA TGTGCCAGCAGCCTCCCTGGATACGAGCAGTACTTC.

V and J are TRBV4-1 and TRBJ2-3; D possibly corresponds to TRBD2 (5 bases). Trimming took off 0 bases at V and 4 bases at J, with 11 bases between the two ends. The CDR3 is 15 residues long. Germline V gene data show CDR1 as MGHRA and CDR2 as YSYEKL. The CDR3 DNA sequence: TGCGCCAGCAGCCAAGAATCGGGGTTCGCAGATACGCAGTATTTT. It translates to CASSQESGFADTQYF.

The chain joins TRBV30 to TRBJ2-1; D is possibly TRBD1 (6 bases). Germline values: CDR1 GTSNPN, CDR2 SVGIG (reference sequence). V was cut by 2 bases and J by 9 bases, with 20 bases left in between. This CDR3 has 15 amino acids. The CDR3 sequence is CAWSLRGSRMVEQFF. CDR3 DNA: TGTGCCTGGAGTCTAAGGGGGTCTAGAATGGTTGAGCAGTTCTTC.

V usage is TRBV28 and J usage is TRBJ2-2; a weak D match, TRBD1 (5 bases). Germline CDR1 reads MDHEN; CDR2 reads SYDVKM. Trimming left V 3 bases short and J 6 bases short, with 14 bases between. This CDR3 comprises 15 residues. Here the CDR3 DNA reads TGTGCCAGCAGTTTTTTTGCAGGGCTGGCCGGGGAGCTGTTTTTT. Translating it yields CASSFFAGLAGELFF.

This rearrangement joins TRBV6-2 or TRBV6-3 to TRBJ1-1; D not resolved. V gave up 2 bases and J gave up 0 bases, with 7 bases separating them. Looked up from germline, CDR1 is MNHEY and CDR2 is SVGEGT. This CDR3 region has 14 residues. Here the CDR3 DNA reads TGTGCCAGCAGTTACGGTTTGTTGAACACTGAAGCTTTCTTT. Translated, it gives CASSYGLLNTEAFF.

This clone was detected once. The chain has TRBV30 and TRBJ1-4, with TRBD1 as a possible D gene (6 bases). CDR1 is GTSNPN and CDR2 is SVGIG in the germline V gene (reference sequence). The V end lost 1 base, the J end lost 0 bases, and 12 bases lay between the germline ends. The CDR3 runs 16 residues. Here the CDR3 reads CAWSGARGATNEKLFF. As DNA, the CDR3 is TGTGCCTGGAGTGGGGCCAGGGGAGCAACTAATGAAAAACTGTTTTTT.